The 16 T cell receptor beta chains below come from one sample, sequenced in a study of T cells in Graves' hyperthyroidism and ophthalmopathy. Amplified TCR beta CDR3 regions derived from RNA transcripts. The TCR CDR3 first-round RT-PCR relied on the HTBI primer set. TCRdb re-derived calls from the multiplex PCR reads in MiXCR, one entry per CDR3 protein. This table holds fewer than 500,000 distinct CDR3 sequences, 13% to 15% found once. Sequencing used blood. The receptors stem from a woman in her thirties with Graves' ophthalmopathy.

The CDR3 loop is CSASGLLLNTGELFF. In DNA, the CDR3 is TGCAGTGCTAGCGGACTACTCTTGAACACCGGGGAGCTGTTTTTT. The chain uses TRBV20-1 and TRBJ2-2; maybe TRBD2 (6 bases). Trimming pared 3 bases from V and 1 base from J, leaving 12 bases between. Per germline, CDR1 DFQATT and CDR2 SNEGSKA (reference sequence). This CDR3 is built from 15 residues.

This clonotype appeared many times. The J gene is TRBJ2-3, the V gene TRBV18; D is perhaps TRBD2 (6 bases). Germline lookup yields CDR1 KGHSH and CDR2 LQKENI. The CDR3 runs 16 residues. With 1 base removed from V and 1 base from J, the gap between germline ends came to 12 bases. The CDR3 region is CASSPLPGVGTDTQYF. The DNA of the CDR3 is TGTGCCAGCTCACCACTGCCGGGAGTCGGCACAGATACGCAGTATTTT.

The chain uses TRBV28 and TRBJ1-4; perhaps TRBD1 as D (5 bases). In germline, CDR1 is MDHEN, CDR2 SYDVKM. Between the trimmed V and J ends, which lost 6 bases and 7 bases, there was a span of 15 bases. This CDR3 comprises 14 residues. The CDR3 spells CASRPGSGGEKLFF. CDR3 sequence (DNA): TGTGCCAGCAGGCCTGGCAGCGGGGGTGAAAAACTGTTTTTT.

Ten or more counts support this clonotype. The CDR3 region has the DNA TGTGCCAGCAGGGCAGCGGCCTCGGGAATAAATGGCTACACCTTC. It is translated as CASRAAASGINGYTF. V gene TRBV6-1 combines with J gene TRBJ1-2; the D is unclear. The V gene's germline CDR1 is MNHNS and CDR2 SASEGT. Trimming pared 6 bases from V and 6 bases from J, leaving 20 bases between. This CDR3 comprises 15 residues.

This clonotype was recorded at least ten times. The gene calls are TRBV25-1 and TRBJ2-1, with TRBD2 matching 7 bases. The CDR3 contains 13 residues. The trim removed 6 bases at V and 15 bases at J, leaving 14 bases unmatched. Germline V gene lookup returns CDR1 MGHDK and CDR2 SYGVNS. The CDR3 DNA follows: TGTGCCAGCAGCCCACCCGCGGGGGACCGGGGGTTCTTC. Translated, it gives CASSPPAGDRGFF.

In this sample, this clonotype turned up many times. This sequence joins TRBV11-2 and TRBJ2-1, with unresolved D. The CDR3 length is 11 residues. The V end was cut by 5 bases, the J end by 6 bases, with 5 bases between. CDR1 and CDR2 from the germline V gene are SGHAT and FQNNGV. The CDR3 DNA is TGTGCCAGCAGCCTGGCCAATGAGCAGTTCTTC. Amino acids: CASSLANEQFF.

This chain joins TRBV24-1 and TRBJ1-4; D gene ambiguous. Germline values: CDR1 KGHDR, CDR2 SFDVKD. This CDR3 has 15 residues. V was trimmed by 3 bases and J by 0 bases, leaving 7 bases between them. The CDR3 DNA reads as TGTGCCACCAGTGATCCCGACGCAACTAATGAAAAACTGTTTTTT. It yields the protein CATSDPDATNEKLFF.

This clonotype has a count of ten or more. This chain connects TRBV15 to TRBJ2-3, with a possible D match to TRBD2 (5 bases). Trimming shortened V by 5 bases and J by 0 bases, and 18 bases separated the two germline ends. The length of the CDR3 is 17 residues. Germline V CDR1 and CDR2: LNHNV, YYDKDF (reference sequence). The CDR3 nucleotides are TGTGCCACCAGCGATGGGGAGCGTATTGCTAGCACAGATACGCAGTATTTT. Amino acid sequence: CATSDGERIASTDTQYF. Variable domain in full (rest from reference TRBV15 and TRBJ2-3): DAMVIQNPRYQVTQFGKPVTLSCSQTLNHNVMYWYQQKSSQAPKLLFHYYDKDFNNEADTPDNFQSRRPNTSFCFLDIRSPGLGDTAMYLCATSDGERIASTDTQYFGPGTRLTVL.

This clonotype was recorded many times. This sequence joins TRBV4-1 and TRBJ2-1, with 8 bases matching TRBD2. The CDR3 covers 15 residues. The V gene's germline CDR1 is MGHRA and CDR2 YSYEKL. Unmatched junction bases numbered 2, after V lost 1 base and J lost 3 bases. CDR3 residues: CASSQAGGGYNEQFF. As DNA, the CDR3 is TGCGCCAGCAGCCAAGCCGGGGGGGGCTACAATGAGCAGTTCTTC.

The chain combines TRBV5-1 with TRBJ1-4; a possible D gene is TRBD1 (5 bases). This CDR3 has 15 amino acids. Germline loops: CDR1 SGHRS, CDR2 YFSETQ. The ends were cut back, 0 bases at V and 0 bases at J, with 6 bases in the middle. CDR3 protein: CASSLAGTTNEKLFF. CDR3 DNA: TGCGCCAGCAGCTTGGCAGGGACAACTAATGAAAAACTGTTTTTT.

This clonotype was detected only a few times. This chain uses TRBV10-3 with TRBJ2-1; the match to TRBD1 covers 10 bases. V trimming: 7 bases; J trimming: 1 base; junction bases outside the gene matches: 22. The CDR3 extends over 21 amino acids. The germline gives CDR1 ENHRY, CDR2 SYGVKD. CDR3 region: CAIKHSLGQGEDLGSYNEQFF. For the CDR3, the DNA is TGTGCCATCAAACACAGCCTTGGACAGGGGGAGGATTTGGGTTCCTACAATGAGCAGTTCTTC.

In this sample, this clonotype turned up many times. The V and J genes are TRBV7-9 and TRBJ2-5, with a tentative D call TRBD1 (5 bases). Trimming removed 6 bases at V and 0 bases at J, with 8 bases between. This CDR3 contains 13 residues. Germline V gene sequence: CDR1 SEHNR, CDR2 FQNEAQ (reference sequence). The CDR3 DNA is TGTGCCAGCAGACGACAGAACCAAGAGACCCAGTACTTC. Amino acid sequence: CASRRQNQETQYF. The full variable domain, its missing parts supplied by reference TRBV7-9 and TRBJ2-5, is DTGVSQNPRHKITKRGQNVTFRCDPISEHNRLYWYRQTLGQGPEFLTYFQNEAQLEKSRLLSDRFSAERPKGSFSTLEIQRTEQGDSAMYLCASRRQNQETQYFGPGTRLLVL.

This clonotype was recorded a few times. The chain uses TRBV6-2 or TRBV6-3 and TRBJ2-2; D is possibly TRBD1 (7 bases). CDR3 length equals 18 residues. Trimming left V 2 bases short and J 6 bases short, with 22 bases between. The germline gives CDR1 MNHEY, CDR2 SVGEGT. CDR3 sequence: CASSYGAGASRGAGELFF. The CDR3 nucleotides read TGTGCCAGCAGTTACGGGGCGGGCGCCTCCAGGGGGGCCGGGGAGCTGTTTTTT.

This clonotype was recorded at least ten times. The V call is TRBV4-1, the J call TRBJ2-1; weak D call: TRBD2 (5 bases). The CDR3 has 15 amino acids. Deletions cut 3 bases from V and 3 bases from J, with 12 bases between. From germline, CDR1 is MGHRA and CDR2 YSYEKL. DNA of the CDR3: TGCGCCAGCAGCCAGAGTAGAGACTACTACAATGAGCAGTTCTTC. Encoded protein: CASSQSRDYYNEQFF.

This clonotype was counted at least ten times. The chain uses TRBV20-1 and TRBJ1-2; no reliable D call. The CDR3 loop spans 13 amino acids. Germline CDR1 DFQATT, CDR2 SNEGSKA (reference sequence). The V end was cut by 0 bases, the J end by 2 bases, with 7 bases between. This CDR3 is CSARDKANYGYTF. For the CDR3, the DNA is TGCAGTGCTAGAGACAAGGCCAACTATGGCTACACCTTC.

This clonotype was observed a handful of times. This rearrangement joins TRBV5-6 to TRBJ1-6, with D unresolved. In germline, CDR1 is SGHDT, CDR2 YYEEEE. This CDR3 has 16 residues. Between the trimmed V and J ends, which lost 1 base and 2 bases, there was a span of 10 bases. The CDR3 DNA is TGTGCCAGCAGCTTGTACCGGGAAACCTATAATTCACCCCTCCACTTT. As protein: CASSLYRETYNSPLHF.